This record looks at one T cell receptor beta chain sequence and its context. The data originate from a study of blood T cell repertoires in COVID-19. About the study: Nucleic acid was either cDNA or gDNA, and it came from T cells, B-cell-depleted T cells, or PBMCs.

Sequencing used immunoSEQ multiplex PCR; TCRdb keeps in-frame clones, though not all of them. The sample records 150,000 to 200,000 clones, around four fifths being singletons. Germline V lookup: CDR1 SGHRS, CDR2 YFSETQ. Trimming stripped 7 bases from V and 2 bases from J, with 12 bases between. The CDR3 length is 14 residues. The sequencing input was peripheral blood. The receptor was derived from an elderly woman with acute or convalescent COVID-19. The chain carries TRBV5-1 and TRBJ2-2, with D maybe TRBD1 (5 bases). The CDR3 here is CASEYQGNTGELFF. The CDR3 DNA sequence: TGCGCCAGCGAATACCAGGGTAACACCGGGGAGCTGTTTTTT. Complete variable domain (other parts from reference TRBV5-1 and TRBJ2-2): KAGVTQTPRYLIKTRGQQVTLSCSPISGHRSVSWYQQTPGQGLQFLFEYFSETQRNKGNFPGRFSGRQFSNSRSEMNVSTLELGDSALYLCASEYQGNTGELFFGEGSRLTVL.